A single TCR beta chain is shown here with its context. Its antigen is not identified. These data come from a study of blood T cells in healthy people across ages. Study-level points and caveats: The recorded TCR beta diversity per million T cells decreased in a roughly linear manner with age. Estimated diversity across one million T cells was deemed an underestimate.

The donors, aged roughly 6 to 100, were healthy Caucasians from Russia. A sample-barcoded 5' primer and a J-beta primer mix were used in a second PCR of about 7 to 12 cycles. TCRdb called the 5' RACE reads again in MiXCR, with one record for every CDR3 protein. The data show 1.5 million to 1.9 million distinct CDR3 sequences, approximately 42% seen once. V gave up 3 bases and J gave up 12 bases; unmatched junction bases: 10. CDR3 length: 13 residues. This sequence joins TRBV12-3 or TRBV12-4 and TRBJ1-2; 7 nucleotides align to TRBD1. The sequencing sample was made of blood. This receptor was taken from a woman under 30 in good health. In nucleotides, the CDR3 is TGTGCCAGCAGTTTCCAGGGGGTAATGCACCACACCTTC. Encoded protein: CASSFQGVMHHTF.